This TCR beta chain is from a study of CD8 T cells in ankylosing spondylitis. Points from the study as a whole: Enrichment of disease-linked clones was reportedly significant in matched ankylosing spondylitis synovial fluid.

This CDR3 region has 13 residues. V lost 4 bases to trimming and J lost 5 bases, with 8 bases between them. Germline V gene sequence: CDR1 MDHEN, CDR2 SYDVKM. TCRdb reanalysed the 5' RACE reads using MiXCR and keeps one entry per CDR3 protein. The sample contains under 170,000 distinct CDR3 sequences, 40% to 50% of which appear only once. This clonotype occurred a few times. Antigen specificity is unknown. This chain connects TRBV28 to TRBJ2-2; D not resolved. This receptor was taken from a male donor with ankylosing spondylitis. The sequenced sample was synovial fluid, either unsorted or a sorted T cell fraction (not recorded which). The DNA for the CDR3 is TGTGCCAGCAGTTCTAGTGGAACCGGGGAGCTGTTTTTT. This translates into CASSSSGTGELFF. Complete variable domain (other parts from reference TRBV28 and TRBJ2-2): DVKVTQSSRYLVKRTGEKVFLECVQDMDHENMFWYRQDPGLGLRLIYFSYDVKMKEKGDIPEGYSVSREKKERFSLILESASTNQTSMYLCASSSSGTGELFFGEGSRLTVL.